What follows are 28 T cell receptor beta chains derived from one specimen sequenced in a study of blood T cell repertoires in COVID-19. Sequenced by immunoSEQ multiplex PCR; TCRdb stores in-frame clones only, minus some. The sample yields around 130,000 clones, around 89% seen once. Sequenced input: peripheral blood. These receptors were obtained from a man between 65 and 85 years old with active or convalescent COVID-19.

This clone was seen a single time. This chain uses TRBV6-5 with TRBJ1-1, with TRBD1 matching over 7 bases. This CDR3 is 14 amino acids long. Germline CDR1 MNHEY, CDR2 SVGAGI. V lost 6 bases and J lost 0; bases outside the gene matches: 4. The CDR3 nucleotides read TGTGCCAGCAGGGGACAGCTACTGAACACTGAAGCTTTCTTT. As protein: CASRGQLLNTEAFF.

The chain has TRBV4-1 and TRBJ1-1; 9 bases match TRBD1. V gave up 1 base and J gave up 2 bases; unmatched junction bases: 14. The germline V gene encodes CDR1 MGHRA and CDR2 YSYEKL. The CDR3 consists of 19 residues. The CDR3 nucleotides are TGCGCCAGCAGCCAAGTGCTGCACAGGGGGCAACTCTTTAACACTGAAGCTTTCTTT. As protein: CASSQVLHRGQLFNTEAFF.

The chain is built from TRBV6-5 and TRBJ1-1; TRBD1 aligns across 9 bases. The germline gives CDR1 MNHEY, CDR2 SVGAGI. This CDR3 comprises 15 residues. V shed 4 bases, J shed 3 bases, and the junction held 6 bases outside the gene matches. The CDR3 DNA follows: TGTGCCAGCAGTTCCGGGACAGGGCGGGACACTGAAGCTTTCTTT. Amino acids: CASSSGTGRDTEAFF.

This rearrangement joins TRBV6-5 to TRBJ1-6, with TRBD1 matching over 7 bases. From germline, CDR1 is MNHEY and CDR2 SVGAGI. The CDR3 has 15 amino acids. The J segment lost 6 bases and the V segment lost 5 bases, leaving 7 bases of the junction unmatched. CDR3 amino acids: CASSPRTGFNSPLHF. CDR3 in DNA: TGTGCCAGCAGTCCTCGGACAGGTTTTAATTCACCCCTCCACTTT.

J is TRBJ2-7 and V is TRBV2, with D perhaps matching TRBD2 (6 bases). Per germline, CDR1 SNHLY and CDR2 FYNNEI. CDR3 size: 14 residues. The germline V and J ends were trimmed by 1 base and 3 bases, with 10 bases remaining between them. This CDR3 reads CASSEVGLSYEQYF. The CDR3 DNA reads as TGTGCCAGCAGTGAAGTGGGACTCAGCTACGAGCAGTACTTC.

V and J are TRBV18 and TRBJ2-5; unclear D gene. Germline CDR1 reads KGHSH; CDR2 reads LQKENI. The CDR3 has 14 amino acids. Deletions cut 0 bases from V and 4 bases from J, with 9 bases between. Here the CDR3 DNA reads TGTGCCAGCTCACCACCGGTTAAGCGAGAGACCCAGTACTTC. Protein sequence: CASSPPVKRETQYF. Looking up the rest from reference TRBV18 and TRBJ2-5 gives the full variable domain: NAGVMQNPRHLVRRRGQEARLRCSPMKGHSHVYWYRQLPEEGLKFMVYLQKENIIDESGMPKERFSAEFPKEGPSILRIQQVVRGDSAAYFCASSPPVKRETQYFGPGTRLLVL.

CDR3 bases: TGTGCCAGTGAGCTGTCCCTAGCGGGGAGCTCCTACAATGAGCAGTTCTTC. This codes for CASELSLAGSSYNEQFF. The chain combines TRBV27 with TRBJ2-1; 9 positions match TRBD2. The CDR3 loop spans 17 amino acids. CDR1 MNHEY and CDR2 SMNVEV come from the germline V gene (reference sequence). The V gene end was trimmed by 9 bases and the J gene end by 0 bases; junction bases not matched to a gene: 12.

This chain links TRBV5-4 with TRBJ2-1; D unresolved. This CDR3 comprises 11 residues. Germline-derived CDR1 and CDR2 are SGHNT and YYREEE (reference sequence). V lost 7 bases to trimming and J lost 2 bases, with 4 bases between them. CDR3 residues: CASLAYNEQFF. CDR3 nucleotide sequence: TGTGCCAGCCTTGCCTACAATGAGCAGTTCTTC.

This chain links TRBV4-1 with TRBJ1-5, with D perhaps TRBD1 (6 bases). V lost 1 base, J lost 1 base, and 11 bases lay in between. The CDR3 is 16 amino acids. The germline gives CDR1 MGHRA, CDR2 YSYEKL. The CDR3 protein is CASSQVVGQSNQPQHF. The CDR3 bases are TGCGCCAGCAGCCAAGTCGTTGGACAGAGCAATCAGCCCCAGCATTTT.

The chain combines TRBV27 with TRBJ2-7; D not certain. V lost 5 bases to trimming and J lost 0 bases, with 14 bases between them. Germline CDR1 is MNHEY and CDR2 is SMNVEV (reference sequence). The CDR3 has 15 amino acids. CDR3 protein: CASSLLLRSSYEQYF. The CDR3 DNA follows: TGTGCCAGCAGTCTCCTGCTTCGGAGCTCCTACGAGCAGTACTTC.

This clone was recorded only once. This sequence joins TRBV15 and TRBJ1-1, with D uncertain. The CDR3 contains 15 residues. In germline, CDR1 is LNHNV, CDR2 YYDKDF (reference sequence). Trimming removed 0 bases from V and 0 bases from J, with 8 bases in between. CDR3 residues: CATSRDAGMNTEAFF. CDR3 in DNA: TGTGCCACCAGCAGAGACGCGGGGATGAACACTGAAGCTTTCTTT.

CDR3 DNA: TGTGCCAGTGGTCGGGGGGCGGACAATCAGCCCCAGCATTTT. Amino acid sequence: CASGRGADNQPQHF. The chain combines TRBV27 with TRBJ1-5; TRBD1 might be the D (6 bases). The germline gives CDR1 MNHEY, CDR2 SMNVEV (reference sequence). The germline V and J ends were trimmed by 9 bases and 3 bases, with 15 bases remaining between them. The CDR3 is 14 residues long.

The rearrangement uses TRBV5-1 and TRBJ2-1, with D possibly matching TRBD1 (5 bases). Germline V CDR1 and CDR2: SGHRS, YFSETQ. The V end lost 1 base, the J end lost 8 bases, and 10 bases lay between the germline ends. This CDR3 spans 13 amino acids. In nucleotides, the CDR3 is TGCGCCAGCAGCTTGACAGGCTTGGATGAGCAGTTCTTC. Amino acids: CASSLTGLDEQFF. Filled out from reference TRBV5-1 and TRBJ2-1, the complete variable domain reads KAGVTQTPRYLIKTRGQQVTLSCSPISGHRSVSWYQQTPGQGLQFLFEYFSETQRNKGNFPGRFSGRQFSNSRSEMNVSTLELGDSALYLCASSLTGLDEQFFGPGTRLTVL.

The V gene is TRBV6-6, the J gene TRBJ1-1, with 8 bases fitting TRBD1. This CDR3 is 15 amino acids long. J gave up 1 base and V 5 bases, and 6 bases lay outside the gene matches. Per the germline V gene, CDR1 is MNHNY and CDR2 is SVGAGI (reference sequence). As DNA, the CDR3 is TGTGCCAGCAGTGGACAGGGCCCGTGGAACACTGAAGCTTTCTTT. Protein product: CASSGQGPWNTEAFF.

This chain connects TRBV11-2 to TRBJ2-5; D perhaps matches TRBD1 (5 bases). Deletions cut 3 bases from V and 5 bases from J, with 13 bases between. Germline V lookup: CDR1 SGHAT, CDR2 FQNNGV. This CDR3 spans 14 amino acids. DNA for the CDR3: TGTGCCAGCAGCTTTGACAGTGCACCCGAGACCCAGTACTTC. It translates to CASSFDSAPETQYF.

This rearrangement joins TRBV27 to TRBJ2-3, with 7 bases fitting TRBD2. CDR3 size: 15 residues. Germline CDR1 and CDR2: MNHEY and SMNVEV (reference sequence). With 3 bases clipped from V and 2 bases from J, the junction kept 5 bases outside the gene matches. For the CDR3, the DNA is TGTGCCAGCAGTTTGGAGCGGGGTCTCACAGATACGCAGTATTTT. It is translated as CASSLERGLTDTQYF.

The chain links TRBV7-8 to TRBJ2-7; TRBD2 matches 8 bases. The CDR3 is 18 amino acids. Germline CDR1 SGHVS, CDR2 FQNEAQ. V lost 5 bases, J lost 2 bases, and 17 bases stayed unmatched. The CDR3 loop is CASSTPRGGQGPAYEQYF. CDR3 DNA: TGTGCCAGCAGCACCCCCCGGGGGGGGCAGGGTCCCGCCTACGAGCAGTACTTC.

The chain combines TRBV2 with TRBJ2-5, with TRBD2 matching 7 bases. Germline V gene lookup returns CDR1 SNHLY and CDR2 FYNNEI. The length of the CDR3 is 15 residues. The V segment lost 4 bases and the J segment 7 bases; nucleotides outside the gene matches: 12. This CDR3 reads CASSVQRGGQGTQYF. The CDR3 DNA sequence: TGTGCCAGCAGTGTCCAGCGCGGGGGTCAGGGGACCCAGTACTTC.

The rearrangement uses TRBV19 and TRBJ2-5; no clear D. Deletions cut 3 bases from V and 4 bases from J, with 12 bases between. CDR1 LNHDA and CDR2 SQIVND come from the germline V gene (reference sequence). The CDR3 covers 14 residues. The CDR3, as DNA: TGTGCCAGTAGTATGCTCGCGGTGGTAGAGACCCAGTACTTC. Amino acid sequence: CASSMLAVVETQYF.

V gene TRBV3-1 (or the pseudogene TRBV3-2) combines with J gene TRBJ2-3; the D is unclear. Trimming removed 1 base from V and 6 bases from J, with 8 bases in between. CDR1 is LGHDT, CDR2 YNNKEL, per germline (reference sequence). The CDR3 is 13 residues long. CDR3 loop: CASSQGGEDTQYF. The CDR3 coding sequence is TGTGCCAGCAGCCAAGGAGGAGAGGATACGCAGTATTTT.

The chain combines TRBV28 with TRBJ2-7; 9 bases agree with TRBD1. The CDR3 runs 15 residues. V shed 6 bases and J 2 bases; nucleotides not matched to a gene: 8. CDR1 and CDR2 (germline): MDHEN, SYDVKM. The CDR3 coding sequence is TGTGCCAGCAGCCTTCCAGGGACAGGGACCTACGAGCAGTACTTC. Amino acid sequence: CASSLPGTGTYEQYF.

This clone was seen only a few times. V gene TRBV2 combines with J gene TRBJ1-5; D unclear. CDR3 length: 13 amino acids. Looked up from germline, CDR1 is SNHLY and CDR2 is FYNNEI. Between the trimmed V and J ends, which lost 6 bases and 5 bases, there was a span of 11 bases. CDR3 sequence: CASRVAGYQPQHF. The CDR3 coding sequence is TGTGCCAGCAGAGTGGCAGGTTATCAGCCCCAGCATTTT.

The chain combines TRBV9 with TRBJ2-7; 9 bases are a match to TRBD2. V trimming: 0 bases; J trimming: 4 bases; junction bases outside the gene matches: 11. Germline loops: CDR1 SGDLS, CDR2 YYNGEE. The CDR3 contains 17 residues. The CDR3 here is CASSVDVSGSSLYEQYF. CDR3 in DNA: TGTGCCAGCAGCGTAGATGTTAGCGGGAGTAGTTTATACGAGCAGTACTTC.

This clone was counted a few times. The V gene is TRBV19, the J gene TRBJ1-2; TRBD1 might be the D (5 bases). The germline V gene encodes CDR1 LNHDA and CDR2 SQIVND (reference sequence). Trimming left V 7 bases short and J 3 bases short, with 9 bases between. CDR3 length: 12 amino acids. The CDR3, as DNA: TGTGCCAGTAACGACAGAGACTATGGCTACACCTTC. It specifies CASNDRDYGYTF.

V is TRBV9 and J is TRBJ2-7; a possible D gene is TRBD1 (5 bases). The CDR3 is made up of 14 amino acids. The germline V and J ends were trimmed by 4 bases and 5 bases, with 16 bases remaining between them. CDR1 and CDR2 from the germline V gene are SGDLS and YYNGEE. The CDR3 sequence: CASSSGYAPDEQYF. The CDR3 DNA reads TGTGCCAGCAGCTCAGGGTATGCCCCCGACGAGCAGTACTTC.

The V call is TRBV12-5, the J call TRBJ2-7; unclear D gene. Trimming took off 1 base at V and 7 bases at J, with 8 bases between the two ends. Germline assignment: CDR1 LGHNT and CDR2 FRNRAP. CDR3 size: 12 residues. For the CDR3, the DNA is TGTGCTAGTGGTTTGGGGTCCGGTGAGCAGTACTTC. Protein: CASGLGSGEQYF.

The CDR3, as DNA: TGTGCCACCAGTGAATTCCAGGGAACAGATACGCAGTATTTT. This encodes CATSEFQGTDTQYF. The rearrangement links TRBV24-1 to TRBJ2-3; maybe TRBD1 (5 bases). V gave up 4 bases and J gave up 3 bases, with 10 bases separating them. From germline, CDR1 is KGHDR and CDR2 SFDVKD. The CDR3 runs to 14 residues.

This clone was detected a few times. The chain employs TRBV7-9 and TRBJ2-1, with TRBD2 as a possible D gene (5 bases). The CDR3 has 15 residues. Between the trimmed V and J ends, which lost 2 bases and 9 bases, there was a span of 17 bases. From germline, CDR1 is SEHNR and CDR2 FQNEAQ (reference sequence). CDR3 amino acids: CASSLSIGSPGEQFF. The CDR3 DNA reads TGTGCCAGCAGCTTAAGTATTGGGAGTCCCGGTGAGCAGTTCTTC.